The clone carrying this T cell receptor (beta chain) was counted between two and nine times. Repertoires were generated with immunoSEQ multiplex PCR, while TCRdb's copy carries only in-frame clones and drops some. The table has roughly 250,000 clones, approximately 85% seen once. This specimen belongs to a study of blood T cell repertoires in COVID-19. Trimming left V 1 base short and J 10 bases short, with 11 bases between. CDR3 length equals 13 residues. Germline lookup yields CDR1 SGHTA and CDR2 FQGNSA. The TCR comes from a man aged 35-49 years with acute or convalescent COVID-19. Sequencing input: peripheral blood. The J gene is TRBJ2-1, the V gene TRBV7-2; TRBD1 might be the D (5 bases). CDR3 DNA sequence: TGTGCCAGCAGCTTAGGCGCAGGGATGGAGCAGTTCTTC. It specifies CASSLGAGMEQFF.